The clone carrying this T cell receptor (beta chain) was seen only once. Its matching antigen is unknown. The data were obtained in a study of shared clonotypes between healthy human individuals. As defined, naive CD8 cells were CD45RO-negative and positively selected for CCR7, with terminally differentiated effector memory CD45RA+ cells excluded. Broader study findings: In general, naive subsets displayed greater estimated richness than memory subsets did. Clonotypes shared by all four sorted-subset donors had higher generation probabilities than non-shared clonotypes. Approximately 4.5% was the fraction of naive CD4 clonotypes found shared across a few donors.

Libraries were prepared by immunoSEQ multiplex PCR; TCRdb keeps only in-frame clonotypes and omits some of them. This sample yields more than 2 million clones, of which approximately 94% are seen a single time; more than 0.95% belongs to the top ten. V lost 4 bases to trimming and J lost 4 bases, with 16 bases between them. Germline lookup yields CDR1 MDHEN and CDR2 SYDVKM. The CDR3 has 15 amino acids. Sequences were obtained from naive CD8+ T cells sorted from blood. The rearrangement joins TRBV28 to TRBJ1-1; possible D gene TRBD1, 6 bases. This TCR came from a man aged 18 to 29 in good health. The chain's CDR3 is CASSSGVRGATEAFF. CDR3 coding DNA: TGTGCCAGCAGTTCAGGGGTAAGGGGGGCCACTGAAGCTTTCTTT.